Presented here are 12 T cell receptor beta chains from one specimen sequenced in a study of cytotoxic CD8 clonotypes in ibrutinib-treated CLL (dated by TCRdb to the early 2020s). The sample's time point, from its label and the paper: 12 months on ibrutinib. The method was the immunoSEQ multiplex PCR assay. The immuneACCESS repertoire file appears here via TCRdb, limited to in-frame rearrangements. These files lack a portion of the clones; in checked studies, under half of the deficit traces to unresolved V genes, and the cause of the others is not known. This sample holds fewer than 50,000 clones; roughly 53% were observed only once. The ten largest account for approximately 32% of the sample. Sequencing used PBMCs, obtained after 12 months of ibrutinib treatment. Receptors originate from a human donor with chronic lymphocytic leukemia.

V and J are TRBV18 and TRBJ2-1; weak D call: TRBD2 (6 bases). The germline V gene has CDR1 KGHSH and CDR2 LQKENI. There are 12 residues in the CDR3. V was trimmed by 6 bases and J by 7 bases, leaving 10 bases between them. This chain's CDR3 is CASSQTSNEQFF. The CDR3, as DNA: TGTGCCAGCTCGCAGACTAGTAATGAGCAGTTCTTC.

This clone was counted at least ten times. V is TRBV18 and J is TRBJ1-6; D is uncertain. Per germline, CDR1 KGHSH and CDR2 LQKENI. V lost 2 bases and J lost 10, with 12 bases in between. This CDR3 contains 14 residues. The CDR3 DNA follows: TGTGCCAGCTCACCAGACTCCCCGGGGTCACCCCTCCACTTT. Translation: CASSPDSPGSPLHF.

A few counts support this clone. The chain combines TRBV28 with TRBJ1-1; possible D gene TRBD1, 6 bases. Germline CDR1 reads MDHEN; CDR2 reads SYDVKM. V lost 6 bases to trimming and J lost 7 bases, with 18 bases between them. The CDR3 extends over 14 amino acids. CDR3 amino acids: CASSPSGAGREAFF. The CDR3 nucleotides are TGTGCCAGCAGCCCTTCGGGGGCGGGCCGTGAAGCTTTCTTT.

The V call is TRBV6-6, the J call TRBJ2-1, with 7 bases aligning to TRBD1. The trim removed 6 bases at V and 2 bases at J, leaving 7 bases unmatched. The CDR3 is 15 residues long. Germline V gene data show CDR1 as MNHNY and CDR2 as SVGAGI (reference sequence). The CDR3 DNA follows: TGTGCCAGCAGGTCCCCCGGGACAGCCTACAATGAGCAGTTCTTC. Its protein is CASRSPGTAYNEQFF.

A note on this clone: The same CDR3 can be traced to other DNA sequences in this sample. In DNA, the CDR3 is TGCGCCAGCAGCCTGGGACAGGGAGAGCCCCAGCATTTT. This gives the protein CASSLGQGEPQHF. The gene calls are TRBV5-1 and TRBJ1-5, with 9 nucleotides matching TRBD1. V gave up 4 bases and J gave up 8 bases; unmatched junction bases: 4. The germline CDR1 and CDR2 sequences are SGHRS and YFSETQ. The CDR3 is 13 amino acids.

The chain links TRBV29-1 to TRBJ1-1, with no clear D. Germline lookup yields CDR1 SQVTM and CDR2 ANQGSEA. The CDR3 runs 12 residues. V dropped 4 bases and J dropped 7 bases, with 13 bases sitting between them. The CDR3 reads CSVVLGNGEAFF. CDR3 in DNA: TGCAGCGTTGTGTTGGGGAATGGTGAAGCTTTCTTT.

This clone is a singleton in its sample. The chain recombines TRBV5-1 with TRBJ2-3, with a weak D call TRBD2 (5 bases). Germline CDR1 reads SGHRS; CDR2 reads YFSETQ. The V and J ends lost 1 base and 0 bases respectively, with 6 bases between them. This CDR3 spans 14 amino acids. CDR3 loop: CASSLTGSTDTQYF. CDR3 DNA: TGCGCCAGCAGCTTGACGGGAAGCACAGATACGCAGTATTTT.

The rearrangement links TRBV2 to TRBJ2-7; D unresolved. The CDR3 spans 10 residues. Germline CDR1 is SNHLY and CDR2 is FYNNEI. The germline V and J ends were trimmed by 4 bases and 8 bases, with 6 bases remaining between them. The CDR3 sequence is CASSVNQQYF. CDR3 nucleotides: TGTGCCAGCAGTGTAAACCAGCAGTACTTC. Filled out from reference TRBV2 and TRBJ2-7, the complete variable domain reads EPEVTQTPSHQVTQMGQEVILRCVPISNHLYFYWYRQILGQKVEFLVSFYNNEISEKSEIFDDQFSVERPDGSNFTLKIRSTKLEDSAMYFCASSVNQQYFGPGTRLTVT.

The sample holds one count of this clone. The rearrangement joins TRBV7-3 to TRBJ2-7, with D perhaps TRBD1 (5 bases). Germline assignment: CDR1 SGHTA and CDR2 FQGTGA. The CDR3 covers 16 residues. V was pared by 2 bases and J by 0 bases, with 14 bases between. CDR3 protein: CASSLYHRLSSYEQYF. CDR3 in DNA: TGTGCCAGCAGCTTATATCACAGGTTGAGCTCCTACGAGCAGTACTTC.

There are many counts of this clone. The rearrangement links TRBV15 to TRBJ2-7; 13 bases line up with TRBD2. Trimming took 5 bases from V and 0 from J; bases not matched to a gene: 7. Germline CDR1 reads LNHNV; CDR2 reads YYDKDF (reference sequence). This CDR3 spans 17 amino acids. In DNA form, the CDR3 reads TGTGCCACCAGCCCCGGACTAGCGGGAGCTACCTCCTACGAGCAGTACTTC. It encodes CATSPGLAGATSYEQYF.

J is TRBJ2-1 and V is TRBV4-2; TRBD2 aligns across 9 bases. This CDR3 spans 18 amino acids. V shed 2 bases, J shed 7 bases, and the junction held 15 bases outside the gene matches. Germline CDR1 and CDR2: LGHNA and YNFKEQ. This CDR3 reads CASSQSFGGASGINEQFF. Written as DNA, the CDR3 is TGTGCCAGCAGCCAAAGTTTCGGAGGGGCTAGCGGGATAAATGAGCAGTTCTTC.

This clone was recorded once. A read error is likely here: a far larger clone is one base away. The V and J genes are TRBV15 and TRBJ2-3; 8 nucleotides align to TRBD2. In germline, CDR1 is LNHNV, CDR2 YYDKDF (reference sequence). The CDR3 covers 15 residues. CDR3 in DNA: TGTGCCACCAGCTACGACAGGACTAGCACAGATACGCTGTATTTT. Amino acid sequence: CATSYDRTSTDTLYF.